A single sample is the source of the 24 T cell receptor beta chains below, sequenced in a study of blood T cell repertoires in COVID-19 (TCRdb year 2020). The library was generated by the immunoSEQ multiplex PCR assay. TCRdb stores this immuneACCESS table with in-frame sequences only. Part of the clones is absent; in the studies checked, under half of the shortfall reflects unresolved V genes, and no reason is known for the rest. Counted in this sample were around 250,000 clones; roughly 85% of them appeared once. The ten most abundant clones make up about 1.9% of the sample. The sequenced sample consisted of PBMCs or T cells enriched from blood (not recorded which). The receptors were gathered from a woman aged 45-65 years who had recovered from COVID-19.

The rearrangement uses TRBV28 and TRBJ1-3; the D is unclear. V was shortened by 1 base and J by 0 bases, with 7 bases between the two germline ends. Germline CDR1 reads MDHEN; CDR2 reads SYDVKM. There are 15 residues in the CDR3. CDR3 region: CASSLLGSSGNTIYF. The CDR3, as DNA: TGTGCCAGCAGTTTATTGGGCAGCTCTGGAAACACCATATATTTT.

The chain uses TRBV28 and TRBJ2-1; D remains ambiguous. The CDR3 has 11 residues. Trimming took off 7 bases at V and 6 bases at J, with 7 bases between the two ends. Germline CDR1 reads MDHEN; CDR2 reads SYDVKM. In DNA, the CDR3 is TGTGCCAGCAACGAGGCCAATGAGCAGTTCTTC. The encoded protein is CASNEANEQFF.

V gene TRBV6-6 combines with J gene TRBJ2-7; D ambiguous. This CDR3 is built from 12 residues. Germline lookup yields CDR1 MNHNY and CDR2 SVGAGI (reference sequence). V lost 6 bases to trimming and J lost 0 bases, with 6 bases between them. The CDR3 sequence: CASSPVSYEQYF. Here the CDR3 DNA reads TGTGCCAGCAGCCCAGTCTCCTACGAGCAGTACTTC.

This sequence joins TRBV6-1 and TRBJ1-4; TRBD1 matches 10 bases. Per the germline V gene, CDR1 is MNHNS and CDR2 is SASEGT. This CDR3 has 15 residues. Trimming removed 2 bases from V and 7 bases from J; junction bases left unmatched: 4. The CDR3 spells CASSEPGQGSEKLFF. CDR3 sequence (DNA): TGTGCCAGCAGTGAACCGGGACAGGGGAGTGAAAAACTGTTTTTT.

This chain links TRBV27 with TRBJ2-7; 9 bases align to TRBD1. The V gene's germline CDR1 is MNHEY and CDR2 SMNVEV (reference sequence). V trimming: 1 base; J trimming: 5 bases; junction bases outside the gene matches: 12. The CDR3 extends over 17 amino acids. CDR3: CASSLLPPGQGNNEQYF. DNA for the CDR3: TGTGCCAGCAGTTTATTGCCTCCGGGACAGGGTAACAACGAGCAGTACTTC.

The chain joins TRBV21-1 to TRBJ1-1; TRBD1, the table's D call, lacks a check against the DNA. TRBV21-1 is listed as a pseudogene. CDR3 length: 15 residues. In nucleotides, the CDR3 is TGTGCCAGCAGGAGACAGGGGGACGCGAGGACTGAAGCTTTCTTT. It yields the protein CASRRQGDARTEAFF.

The chain uses TRBV28 and TRBJ2-1; unclear D gene. Germline-derived CDR1 and CDR2 are MDHEN and SYDVKM. V was cut by 7 bases and J by 0 bases, with 10 bases left in between. This CDR3 spans 14 amino acids. The CDR3 spells CASTGGISYNEQFF. The CDR3, as DNA: TGTGCCAGCACCGGCGGAATCTCCTACAATGAGCAGTTCTTC.

Here the CDR3 DNA reads TGTGCCAGTTGGAGAGGGCCAGGAGGTTCTAACTATGGCTACACCTTC. The encoded protein is CASWRGPGGSNYGYTF. V gene TRBV28 combines with J gene TRBJ1-2; D ambiguous. Looked up from germline, CDR1 is MDHEN and CDR2 is SYDVKM. Trimming stripped 9 bases from V and 0 bases from J, with 20 bases between. This CDR3 is built from 16 residues.

Only a few counts were recorded for this clone. This chain joins TRBV19 and TRBJ1-5, with D perhaps TRBD1 (6 bases). V was cut by 6 bases and J by 7 bases, with 13 bases left in between. Germline V CDR1 and CDR2: LNHDA, SQIVND (reference sequence). This CDR3 has 13 amino acids. CDR3 sequence: CASRDTGSQPQHF. CDR3 DNA: TGTGCCAGTAGGGACACAGGGAGCCAGCCCCAGCATTTT.

This clone was recorded once. The gene calls are TRBV10-2 and TRBJ2-5, with 8 positions matching TRBD2. CDR1 is WSHSY, CDR2 SAAADI, per germline. The CDR3 sequence is 14 residues long. After removal of 5 bases from V and 5 bases from J, the junction contained 7 bases not matched to a gene. CDR3 DNA sequence: TGCGCCAGCAGTTCAGCGGGAGTACGGGAGACCCAGTACTTC. This gives the protein CASSSAGVRETQYF.

The V call is TRBV7-9, the J call TRBJ2-7; unclear D gene. V was pared by 5 bases and J by 6 bases, with 11 bases between. The germline V gene has CDR1 SEHNR and CDR2 FQNEAQ (reference sequence). This CDR3 is built from 12 residues. Here the CDR3 reads CASSPIVSEQYF. The CDR3 nucleotides read TGTGCCAGCAGCCCAATTGTTTCCGAGCAGTACTTC.

The J gene is TRBJ1-1, the V gene TRBV29-1; D perhaps matches TRBD1 (5 bases). CDR1 and CDR2 (germline): SQVTM, ANQGSEA. Between the trimmed V and J ends, which lost 6 bases and 1 base, there was a span of 15 bases. The CDR3 sequence is 14 residues long. DNA for the CDR3: TGCAGCGTCCTAACTGACAGCTGGAACACTGAAGCTTTCTTT. Residues: CSVLTDSWNTEAFF.

This sequence joins TRBV18 and TRBJ2-3; 10 bases map to TRBD1. Germline CDR1 and CDR2: KGHSH and LQKENI. J lost 3 bases, V lost 3 bases, and 6 bases had no gene match. This CDR3 contains 16 residues. CDR3 sequence (DNA): TGTGCCAGCTCACCGAGACAGGGGGCGCAGACAGATACGCAGTATTTT. This encodes CASSPRQGAQTDTQYF.

The rearrangement uses TRBV11-3 and TRBJ2-3; tentative D call: TRBD1 (5 bases). Germline assignment: CDR1 SGHNT and CDR2 YENEEA. V dropped 0 bases and J dropped 6 bases, with 13 bases sitting between them. The length of the CDR3 is 15 residues. The CDR3 DNA reads TGTGCCAGCAGCTTAGATCAGGGCCAAGGGGATACGCAGTATTTT. Translated: CASSLDQGQGDTQYF.

J is TRBJ2-3 and V is TRBV6-4; 11 bases are shared with TRBD2. The V segment lost 6 bases and the J segment 1 base; nucleotides outside the gene matches: 3. CDR3 size: 15 residues. Germline lookup yields CDR1 MRHNA and CDR2 SNTAGT. The CDR3, as DNA: TGTGCCAGCAGCCTGGGACTAGCGGGCACAGATACGCAGTATTTT. It yields the protein CASSLGLAGTDTQYF.

V is TRBV2 and J is TRBJ1-5; possible D gene TRBD1, 5 bases. CDR1 is SNHLY and CDR2 is FYNNEI in the germline V gene. The V and J ends lost 6 bases and 6 bases respectively, with 21 bases between them. The CDR3 is 16 amino acids. The CDR3 loop is CASRGTAAGEGQPQHF. The DNA for the CDR3 is TGTGCCAGCAGGGGGACTGCAGCGGGAGAAGGTCAGCCCCAGCATTTT. The full variable domain, its missing parts supplied by reference TRBV2 and TRBJ1-5, is EPEVTQTPSHQVTQMGQEVILRCVPISNHLYFYWYRQILGQKVEFLVSFYNNEISEKSEIFDDQFSVERPDGSNFTLKIRSTKLEDSAMYFCASRGTAAGEGQPQHFGDGTRLSIL.

This sequence joins TRBV3-1 (or the pseudogene TRBV3-2) and TRBJ2-1, with 13 bases that match TRBD2. The CDR3 totals 16 residues. Germline CDR1 LGHDT, CDR2 YNNKEL (reference sequence). V was pared by 0 bases and J by 10 bases, with 6 bases of the junction left unmatched. The CDR3 here is CASSQDQGLAGREQFF. The CDR3 DNA reads as TGTGCCAGCAGCCAAGATCAGGGACTAGCGGGAAGGGAGCAGTTCTTC.

This rearrangement joins TRBV7-2 to TRBJ1-4, with a weak D call TRBD1 (6 bases). Germline assignment: CDR1 SGHTA and CDR2 FQGNSA. The CDR3 contains 16 residues. V shed 1 base and J shed 10 bases, with 19 bases lying between them. CDR3 coding DNA: TGTGCCAGCAGCTTAGAACAGGGTGGTGGTTTTGGAAAACTGTTTTTT. Encoded protein: CASSLEQGGGFGKLFF.

This CDR3 reads CASSSGGPYEQYF. The CDR3 DNA sequence: TGTGCCAGCTCCTCAGGGGGCCCGTACGAGCAGTACTTC. This chain uses TRBV6-5 with TRBJ2-7; 8 nucleotides line up with TRBD1. V shed 8 bases, J shed 4 bases, and the junction held 7 bases outside the gene matches. Looked up from germline, CDR1 is MNHEY and CDR2 is SVGAGI. The CDR3 length is 13 residues.

The chain combines TRBV11-1 with TRBJ2-1, with 14 bases matching TRBD2. CDR1 SGHAT and CDR2 FQDESV come from the germline V gene (reference sequence). This CDR3 is built from 15 residues. V dropped 7 bases and J dropped 8; count of bases not matched to a gene: 7. CDR3: CASTWGTSGSDEQFF. Written as DNA, the CDR3 is TGTGCCAGCACTTGGGGGACTAGCGGGAGTGATGAGCAGTTCTTC.

The rearrangement joins TRBV7-9 to TRBJ2-1; TRBD1 agrees at 8 bases. V was pared by 5 bases and J by 7 bases, with 13 bases of the junction left unmatched. CDR1 SEHNR and CDR2 FQNEAQ come from the germline V gene (reference sequence). The CDR3 has 16 residues. Here the CDR3 reads CASSPDRQGRKNEQFF. The DNA for the CDR3 is TGTGCCAGCAGCCCTGACCGACAGGGGAGAAAGAATGAGCAGTTCTTC.

The chain has TRBV9 and TRBJ2-1, with D perhaps matching TRBD1 (6 bases). Trimming took 4 bases from V and 3 from J, leaving 14 bases between them. Germline V lookup: CDR1 SGDLS, CDR2 YYNGEE. The CDR3 runs 15 residues. The CDR3 loop reads CASSRTEAYYNEQFF. DNA of the CDR3: TGTGCCAGCAGCCGGACAGAAGCTTACTACAATGAGCAGTTCTTC.

The sample holds one count of this clone. The CDR3 bases are TGTGCCAGCAGCTTGTGGGGAGGCAATCAGCCCCAGCATTTT. Amino acid sequence: CASSLWGGNQPQHF. The chain has TRBV5-6 and TRBJ1-5; D gene uncertain. Germline V gene sequence: CDR1 SGHDT, CDR2 YYEEEE. Trimming cost V 1 base and J 2 bases, with 7 bases left between them. This CDR3 is 14 amino acids long.

The chain uses TRBV30 and TRBJ2-1; the D is unclear. The V gene lost 4 bases and the J gene lost 9 bases, with 13 bases spanning the gap. Germline values: CDR1 GTSNPN, CDR2 SVGIG (reference sequence). This CDR3 has 12 residues. This CDR3 is CAWNHPLSEQFF. The CDR3 bases are TGTGCCTGGAACCACCCATTGAGTGAGCAGTTCTTC.